The clone carrying this TCR beta chain was picked up many times. Its antigen is currently unknown. The sample comes from a study of T cells in Graves' hyperthyroidism and ophthalmopathy. Looking at the study overall: Peripheral blood was obtained at initial diagnosis, preceding any treatment.

Hyperthyroidism in the patients, aged 18 to 65, was newly diagnosed and under 2 months in duration. Lactation, pregnancy, other autoimmune disease or uncontrolled infection excluded patients. CDR3 length: 13 amino acids. Germline loops: CDR1 MNHEY, CDR2 SVGEGT. With 8 bases removed from V and 6 bases from J, the gap between germline ends came to 16 bases. Study outcomes and limitations: Ophthalmopathy, as predicted by the model, came a median approximately 6.5 months after the prediction.

Researchers took RNA transcripts and amplified the TCR beta CDR3 regions from them. An initial round of RT-PCR targeting the TCR CDR3 relied on the HTBI primer set. TCRdb reprocessed the multiplex PCR reads with MiXCR, giving one entry per CDR3 protein. Of about 350,000 distinct CDR3 sequences in the sample, approximately 15% were seen once. The chain links TRBV6-2 or TRBV6-3 to TRBJ1-1; D possibly corresponds to TRBD1 (6 bases). The sequence was obtained from a woman under 40 with Graves' hyperthyroidism. Sequenced sample: blood. In nucleotides, the CDR3 is TGTGCCAGCTCAATAGGGGGAAGGTCTGAAGCTTTCTTT. Residues: CASSIGGRSEAFF.